Listed below are T cell receptor beta chains from one sample, sequenced in a study of blood T cell repertoires in COVID-19. The assay was immunoSEQ multiplex PCR, and TCRdb's table has in-frame clones only and misses some. The data show 300,000 to 400,000 clones, 86% seen once. The source material was PBMCs or T cells enriched from blood (not recorded which). Receptors originate from a middle-aged woman with acute COVID-19. Each CDR3 is given with its conserved first and last residue. The order of the fields is D gene, clone size, J gene, V gene, CDR3 DNA, CDR3 protein. A D gene is named only where the DNA matches it firmly. A row's size may be missing; if present it is once, few, many or a size class.

>-|-|TRBJ2-7|TRBV4-1
TGCGCCAGCAGCCCGACCTTCATAAAATTCCAGGGGACCTCTCACTACGAGCAGTACTTC
CASSPTFIKFQGTSHYEQYF
>-|-|TRBJ1-2|TRBV18
TGTGCCAGCTCACCAAACCAGGGGAGCGCAAAGGGCTACACCTTC
CASSPNQGSAKGYTF
>TRBD1|-|TRBJ2-4|TRBV18
TGTGCCAGCTCACCGCAAACAGGGGGAAAAAAAAACATTCAGTACTTC
CASSPQTGGKKNIQYF
>TRBD1|-|TRBJ1-2|TRBV18
TGTGCCAGCTCACCAGAACAGGGGGCTGGTGGCTACACCTTC
CASSPEQGAGGYTF
>-|-|TRBJ1-2|TRBV11-3
TGTGCCAGCAGCTTAGACGGGGGATATGGCTACACCTTC
CASSLDGGYGYTF
>-|once|TRBJ2-5|TRBV24-1
TGTGCCACGAGCCATCCTGCCGGGGTAGACCAAGAGACCCAGTACTTC
CATSHPAGVDQETQYF
>-|-|TRBJ2-1|TRBV6-5
TGTGCCAGCAGTTACGGTTTTGCCACTAGTCCGAATGAGCAGTTCTTC
CASSYGFATSPNEQFF
>-|-|TRBJ1-2|TRBV15
TGTGCCACCAGCAGAGATCTCTTTAGGAGGGGCAGGCTTTATGGCTACACCTTC
CATSRDLFRRGRLYGYTF
>TRBD1|-|TRBJ2-7|TRBV27
TGTGCCAGCAGTTTATTAACCGGGACAGGGAGTTACGAGCAGTACTTC
CASSLLTGTGSYEQYF
>-|-|TRBJ1-1|TRBV6-5
TGTGCCAGCAGCGTGGCCCAAGGGGAAACTTTCTTT
CASSVAQGETFF
>-|-|TRBJ2-5|TRBV5-1
TGCGCCAGCAGCTTGGACAGGGGACTGACATTCGGGGAGACCCAGTACTTC
CASSLDRGLTFGETQYF
>TRBD1|-|TRBJ1-1|TRBV27
TGTGCCAGCAGTTTAGGCCAGGGGGCAGGAAACACTGAAGCTTTCTTT
CASSLGQGAGNTEAFF
>TRBD1|-|TRBJ1-5|TRBV2
TGTGCCAGCAGGGACGGACAGGGGACAACTCAGCCCCAGCATTTT
CASRDGQGTTQPQHF
>-|-|TRBJ1-1|TRBV18
TGTGCCAGCTCACCTGAAAAGGGACTCACTGAAGCTTTCTTT
CASSPEKGLTEAFF
>TRBD1|-|TRBJ1-6|TRBV5-1
TGCGCCAGCAGCTTGGCCGGGACAGGCCCCCAAAATTCACCCCTCCACTTT
CASSLAGTGPQNSPLHF
>-|-|TRBJ1-1|TRBV3-1/TRBV3-2
TGTGCCAGCAGCGGAGTGAACACTGAAGCTTTCTTT
CASSGVNTEAFF
>-|-|TRBJ2-6|TRBV3-1/TRBV3-2
TGTGCCAGCATGCCAGGACCAGGGGCTGGGGCCAACGTCCTGACTTTC
CASMPGPGAGANVLTF
>-|-|TRBJ1-2|TRBV19
TGTGCCAGTAATACCGAAAGGGGTCCTTGGGATGGCTACACCTTC
CASNTERGPWDGYTF
>-|-|TRBJ2-3|TRBV9
TGTGCCAGCAGCCCCCCCGCGGGTCGGATCGCAGATACGCAGTATTTT
CASSPPAGRIADTQYF
>TRBD2|-|TRBJ2-1|TRBV11-2
TGTGCCAGCACCAATCCGAAGGGCGGGGGGGTCTACAATGAGCAGTTCTTC
CASTNPKGGGVYNEQFF
>-|-|TRBJ2-2|TRBV5-8
TGTGCCAGCAGACACGTCAGGAGCGGCGGGGAGCTGTTTTTT
CASRHVRSGGELFF
>-|-|TRBJ1-1|TRBV18
TGTGCCAGCTCACCCCGACAGGCGGCCGGCGACACTGAAGCTTTCTTT
CASSPRQAAGDTEAFF
>TRBD2|-|TRBJ2-5|TRBV7-3
TGTGCCAGCAGCCTCGGACTAGCGGGAGAAGAGACCCAGTACTTC
CASSLGLAGEETQYF
>-|-|TRBJ1-5|TRBV6-2/TRBV6-3
TGTGCCAGCAGTTACTCGGACAGACCCTATAGCAATCAGCCCCAGCATTTT
CASSYSDRPYSNQPQHF
>-|-|TRBJ1-6|TRBV11-2
TGTGCCAGCAGCGTCAGTTACTCCTATAATTCACCCCTCCACTTT
CASSVSYSYNSPLHF
>-|-|TRBJ1-2|TRBV7-8
TGTGCCAGCAGCTTAGGTACAGAAAACTATGGCTACACCTTC
CASSLGTENYGYTF
>-|-|TRBJ1-2|TRBV11-2
TGTGCCAGCAGCTTAGAATCGGTTGGCTACACCTTC
CASSLESVGYTF
>TRBD2|-|TRBJ2-1|TRBV7-2
TGTGCCAGCAGCTTAGTTGGGACTAGCGGGACCGTCAATGAGCAGTTCTTC
CASSLVGTSGTVNEQFF
>-|-|TRBJ1-6|TRBV7-9
TGTGCCAGCAGCCCAGGCAACGCAGGGGATTCACCCCTCCACTTT
CASSPGNAGDSPLHF
>TRBD1|-|TRBJ1-6|TRBV6-2/TRBV6-3
TGTGCCAGCAGTCCCCTCTACAGGGGCGATTCACCCCTCCACTTT
CASSPLYRGDSPLHF
>-|-|TRBJ1-2|TRBV6-5
TGTGCCAGCATCGCGGGGGAGAGCTACTATGGCTACACCTTC
CASIAGESYYGYTF
>-|-|TRBJ1-2|TRBV2
TGTGCCAGCACCCGAGAGCAACTCTATGGCTACACCTTC
CASTREQLYGYTF
>TRBD1|few|TRBJ2-2|TRBV18
TGTGCCAGCTCCCCGGGACAGGGGTCCACCGGGGAGCTGTTTTTT
CASSPGQGSTGELFF
>TRBD1|-|TRBJ1-2|TRBV12-5
TGTGCTAGTGGTTTGGCGGCCGGGACAGGCTTTGACTATGGCTACACCTTC
CASGLAAGTGFDYGYTF
>-|-|TRBJ1-2|TRBV10-3
TGTGCCATCAGTGAGTCGGCTGCAGTTTATGGCTACACCTTC
CAISESAAVYGYTF
>TRBD1|-|TRBJ2-5|TRBV6-5
TGTGCCAGCAGCCCCACGACAGGGGAAGAGACCCAGTACTTC
CASSPTTGEETQYF
>-|-|TRBJ2-1|TRBV7-3
TGTGCCAGCAGCTTATCAGGGGGGTCTAGCTCCAATGAGCAGTTCTTC
CASSLSGGSSSNEQFF
>TRBD1|-|TRBJ1-1|TRBV19
TGTGCCAGTAACCTAAAGGACAGGGCGAACACTGAAGCTTTCTTT
CASNLKDRANTEAFF
>-|-|TRBJ1-4|TRBV6-5
TGTGCCAGCAGCGTCTCAGGGCTGGCTAATGAAAAACTGTTTTTT
CASSVSGLANEKLFF
>-|-|TRBJ2-7|TRBV15
TGTGCCACCAGCAGAGATCTTCGGGGCGAGCAGTACTTC
CATSRDLRGEQYF
>-|-|TRBJ2-1|TRBV5-1
TGCGCCAGCAGCTTGCCCGGGACAACCTCCTACAATGAGCAGTTCTTC
CASSLPGTTSYNEQFF
>-|once|TRBJ1-3|TRBV14
TGTGCCAGCAGCCAAGATTTCCGGAACACCATATATTTT
CASSQDFRNTIYF
>-|-|TRBJ1-1|TRBV3-1/TRBV3-2
TGTGCCAGCAGGAAGACGGGAGAGAACACTGAAGCTTTCTTT
CASRKTGENTEAFF
>TRBD1|-|TRBJ2-7|TRBV19
TGTGCCAGTAGTACCAGGACAGGGGGTATTTACGAGCAGTACTTC
CASSTRTGGIYEQYF
>-|-|TRBJ2-2|TRBV29-1
TGCAGCGTTGGCAGGGCGAGTCGGGCCGGGGAGCTGTTTTTT
CSVGRASRAGELFF
>TRBD1|-|TRBJ1-5|TRBV10-3
TGTGCCATCCGGGACAGTATCGCTCAGCCCCAGCATTTT
CAIRDSIAQPQHF
>-|-|TRBJ1-1|TRBV5-1
TGCGCCAGCAGCTTGGGTTCAGGGAAGAACACTGAAGCTTTCTTT
CASSLGSGKNTEAFF
>TRBD1|-|TRBJ1-2|TRBV14
TGTGCCAGCAGCCAAGATGTCGGGGGACAGGGCATATATGGCTACACCTTC
CASSQDVGGQGIYGYTF
>-|-|TRBJ2-6|TRBV7-3
TGTGCCAGCAGCTTAAAGACTAGACCCAATTCCCTCCCTGGGGCCAACGTCCTGACTTTC
CASSLKTRPNSLPGANVLTF
>TRBD1|-|TRBJ1-2|TRBV13
TGTGCCAGCAGCCGAACGTCAGGGGGCGACTATGGCTACACCTTC
CASSRTSGGDYGYTF
>TRBD1|-|TRBJ1-2|TRBV5-1
TGCGCCAGCAGCTTGGATGGACAGGGATCTTCCTACACCTTC
CASSLDGQGSSYTF
>TRBD2|-|TRBJ2-3|TRBV10-2
TGCGCCAGCAGTGTACTAGCGGGGGGATCGGGCACAGATACGCAGTATTTT
CASSVLAGGSGTDTQYF
>-|-|TRBJ1-2|TRBV27
TGTGCCAGCAGTTTATCCCGGGGCTATGGCTACACCTTC
CASSLSRGYGYTF
>TRBD2|once|TRBJ2-7|TRBV15
TGTGCCACCAGTCCGACTAGCGGGAGCCCCCGGCGCGAGCAGTACTTC
CATSPTSGSPRREQYF
>TRBD2|-|TRBJ2-1|TRBV27
TGTGCCAGCAGTTTTCTAGCGGGAGGGCGCAATGAGCAGTTCTTC
CASSFLAGGRNEQFF
>TRBD1|-|TRBJ1-1|TRBV3-1/TRBV3-2
TGTGCCAGCAGCCGACGAGCCGCGACAGGGGCGCGGACTGAAGCTTTCTTT
CASSRRAATGARTEAFF
>TRBD2|once|TRBJ2-7|TRBV5-1
TGCGCCAGCAGCTTGGGACTAGCGGGAGGCGCCCAGTACTTC
CASSLGLAGGAQYF
>-|-|TRBJ1-2|TRBV6-5
TGTGCCAGCACCCTCGGGGGGGGCGATGGCTACACCTTC
CASTLGGGDGYTF
>TRBD2|-|TRBJ2-1|TRBV19
TGTGCCAGTAGCCCTACTAGCGGGCTCTACAATGAGCAGTTCTTC
CASSPTSGLYNEQFF